These 5 T cell receptor beta chains were all obtained from the same sample, sequenced in a study of blood T cell repertoires in COVID-19. Data came from immunoSEQ multiplex PCR; TCRdb stores just in-frame clones and leaves some out. Of about 230,000 clones listed, approximately 89% are singletons. The material sequenced was PBMCs or T cells enriched from blood (not recorded which). These receptors originate from a woman aged 25 to 39 with acute COVID-19.

The chain recombines TRBV6-4 with TRBJ2-1; 12 positions agree with TRBD1. The trim removed 2 bases at V and 8 bases at J, leaving 4 bases unmatched. CDR1 is MRHNA and CDR2 is SNTAGT in the germline V gene. The CDR3 covers 15 residues. The CDR3 DNA sequence: TGTGCCAGCAGTGACGGGACAGGGGGCTCGGATGAGCAGTTCTTC. It specifies CASSDGTGGSDEQFF.

The chain combines TRBV30 with TRBJ1-6; the D is unclear. V lost 0 bases, J lost 7 bases, and 13 bases lay in between. The germline CDR1 and CDR2 sequences are GTSNPN and SVGIG (reference sequence). This CDR3 has 15 residues. The CDR3 DNA reads as TGTGCCTGGAGTGTACTAAAGCCGGAGAATTCACCCCTCCACTTT. It yields the protein CAWSVLKPENSPLHF.

The V gene is TRBV10-2, the J gene TRBJ2-7, with 7 positions matching TRBD1. The CDR3 sequence is 15 residues long. From germline, CDR1 is WSHSY and CDR2 SAAADI. Trimming took 6 bases from V and 6 from J; bases not matched to a gene: 14. This CDR3 reads CASSPLRQGTSEQYF. CDR3 DNA sequence: TGCGCCAGCAGCCCCCTCCGACAGGGTACCTCCGAGCAGTACTTC.

The chain carries TRBV6-5 and TRBJ1-1; no clear D gene. CDR1 is MNHEY, CDR2 SVGAGI, per germline. Deletions cut 0 bases from V and 9 bases from J, with 11 bases between. This CDR3 comprises 13 residues. For the CDR3, the DNA is TGTGCCAGCAGTTACTCCGGGGAAGGGAAAGCTTTCTTT. It yields the protein CASSYSGEGKAFF.

The chain recombines TRBV30 with TRBJ2-2, with a tentative D call TRBD2 (7 bases). CDR3 length: 15 residues. CDR1 is GTSNPN, CDR2 SVGIG, per germline (reference sequence). V was pared by 4 bases and J by 5 bases, with 17 bases between. CDR3 nucleotides: TGTGCCTGGACCGGGGGGCAGGGGCGGACCGGGGAGCTGTTTTTT. Amino acids: CAWTGGQGRTGELFF.